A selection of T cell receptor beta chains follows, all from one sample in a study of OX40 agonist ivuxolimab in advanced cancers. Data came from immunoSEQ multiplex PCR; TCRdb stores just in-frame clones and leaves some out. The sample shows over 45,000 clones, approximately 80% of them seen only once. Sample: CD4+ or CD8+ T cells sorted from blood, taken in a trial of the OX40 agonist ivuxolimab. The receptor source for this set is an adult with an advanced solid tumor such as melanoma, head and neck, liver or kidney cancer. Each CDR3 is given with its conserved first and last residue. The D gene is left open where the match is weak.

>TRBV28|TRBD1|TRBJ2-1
CASSWGDRDYNEQFF
TGTGCCAGCAGTTGGGGGGACAGGGACTACAATGAGCAGTTCTTC
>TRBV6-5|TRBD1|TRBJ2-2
CASRGQGVWTGELFF
TGTGCCAGTCGGGGACAGGGGGTTTGGACCGGGGAGCTGTTTTTT
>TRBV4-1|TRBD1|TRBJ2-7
CASSQIPTGEVVQYF
TGCGCCAGCAGCCAAATTCCGACAGGGGAAGTGGTGCAGTACTTC
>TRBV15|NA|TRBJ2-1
CATSRDPLGSYNEQFF
TGTGCCACCAGCAGAGATCCCCTGGGCTCCTACAATGAGCAGTTCTTC
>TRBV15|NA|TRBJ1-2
CATMGRTRTNYGYTF
TGTGCCACCATGGGAAGGACACGTACTAACTATGGCTACACCTTC
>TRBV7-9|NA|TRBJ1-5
CASSLGSTSSNQPQHF
TGTGCCAGCAGCTTAGGAAGCACTTCTAGCAATCAGCCCCAGCATTTT
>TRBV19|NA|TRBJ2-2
CASSISGRSANTGELFF
TGTGCCAGTAGTATCTCGGGACGGTCCGCGAACACCGGGGAGCTGTTTTTT
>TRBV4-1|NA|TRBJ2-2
CASSQPGRGSAGELFF
TGCGCCAGCAGCCAACCTGGTAGGGGGAGCGCCGGGGAGCTGTTTTTT
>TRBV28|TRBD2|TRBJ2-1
CASSLPGLAGGNEQFF
TGTGCCAGCAGCCTCCCGGGACTAGCGGGAGGCAATGAGCAGTTCTTC
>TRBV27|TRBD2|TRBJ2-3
CASSYLRLAGDTDTQYF
TGTGCCAGCAGTTACCTCCGACTAGCGGGGGACACAGATACGCAGTATTTT